This record concerns one TCR beta chain sequence. One junction end disagrees with the germline gene, perhaps due to a read error. One entry per CDR3 protein results from TCRdb running MiXCR on the PCR reads. The sample carries tens of thousands of distinct CDR3 sequences, around half recorded once. The sample originates from a study of CD4 and CD8 cells across lung adenocarcinoma regions. Looked up from germline, CDR1 is SGHTA and CDR2 is FQGNSA. The length of the CDR3 is 16 residues. This receptor was identified in a female donor with lung adenocarcinoma. The CD4 and CD8 labels of this study may be unreliable. The chain links TRBV7-2 to TRBJ2-3; D might be TRBD1 (7 bases). The material sequenced was CD8+ T cells from the center of a lung tumor. CDR3 in amino acids: CASRGGGGRSTDTQYF. In DNA, the CDR3 is TGTGCCAGCAGGGGAGGAGGGGGCAGGAGCACAGATACCCAGTATTTC.